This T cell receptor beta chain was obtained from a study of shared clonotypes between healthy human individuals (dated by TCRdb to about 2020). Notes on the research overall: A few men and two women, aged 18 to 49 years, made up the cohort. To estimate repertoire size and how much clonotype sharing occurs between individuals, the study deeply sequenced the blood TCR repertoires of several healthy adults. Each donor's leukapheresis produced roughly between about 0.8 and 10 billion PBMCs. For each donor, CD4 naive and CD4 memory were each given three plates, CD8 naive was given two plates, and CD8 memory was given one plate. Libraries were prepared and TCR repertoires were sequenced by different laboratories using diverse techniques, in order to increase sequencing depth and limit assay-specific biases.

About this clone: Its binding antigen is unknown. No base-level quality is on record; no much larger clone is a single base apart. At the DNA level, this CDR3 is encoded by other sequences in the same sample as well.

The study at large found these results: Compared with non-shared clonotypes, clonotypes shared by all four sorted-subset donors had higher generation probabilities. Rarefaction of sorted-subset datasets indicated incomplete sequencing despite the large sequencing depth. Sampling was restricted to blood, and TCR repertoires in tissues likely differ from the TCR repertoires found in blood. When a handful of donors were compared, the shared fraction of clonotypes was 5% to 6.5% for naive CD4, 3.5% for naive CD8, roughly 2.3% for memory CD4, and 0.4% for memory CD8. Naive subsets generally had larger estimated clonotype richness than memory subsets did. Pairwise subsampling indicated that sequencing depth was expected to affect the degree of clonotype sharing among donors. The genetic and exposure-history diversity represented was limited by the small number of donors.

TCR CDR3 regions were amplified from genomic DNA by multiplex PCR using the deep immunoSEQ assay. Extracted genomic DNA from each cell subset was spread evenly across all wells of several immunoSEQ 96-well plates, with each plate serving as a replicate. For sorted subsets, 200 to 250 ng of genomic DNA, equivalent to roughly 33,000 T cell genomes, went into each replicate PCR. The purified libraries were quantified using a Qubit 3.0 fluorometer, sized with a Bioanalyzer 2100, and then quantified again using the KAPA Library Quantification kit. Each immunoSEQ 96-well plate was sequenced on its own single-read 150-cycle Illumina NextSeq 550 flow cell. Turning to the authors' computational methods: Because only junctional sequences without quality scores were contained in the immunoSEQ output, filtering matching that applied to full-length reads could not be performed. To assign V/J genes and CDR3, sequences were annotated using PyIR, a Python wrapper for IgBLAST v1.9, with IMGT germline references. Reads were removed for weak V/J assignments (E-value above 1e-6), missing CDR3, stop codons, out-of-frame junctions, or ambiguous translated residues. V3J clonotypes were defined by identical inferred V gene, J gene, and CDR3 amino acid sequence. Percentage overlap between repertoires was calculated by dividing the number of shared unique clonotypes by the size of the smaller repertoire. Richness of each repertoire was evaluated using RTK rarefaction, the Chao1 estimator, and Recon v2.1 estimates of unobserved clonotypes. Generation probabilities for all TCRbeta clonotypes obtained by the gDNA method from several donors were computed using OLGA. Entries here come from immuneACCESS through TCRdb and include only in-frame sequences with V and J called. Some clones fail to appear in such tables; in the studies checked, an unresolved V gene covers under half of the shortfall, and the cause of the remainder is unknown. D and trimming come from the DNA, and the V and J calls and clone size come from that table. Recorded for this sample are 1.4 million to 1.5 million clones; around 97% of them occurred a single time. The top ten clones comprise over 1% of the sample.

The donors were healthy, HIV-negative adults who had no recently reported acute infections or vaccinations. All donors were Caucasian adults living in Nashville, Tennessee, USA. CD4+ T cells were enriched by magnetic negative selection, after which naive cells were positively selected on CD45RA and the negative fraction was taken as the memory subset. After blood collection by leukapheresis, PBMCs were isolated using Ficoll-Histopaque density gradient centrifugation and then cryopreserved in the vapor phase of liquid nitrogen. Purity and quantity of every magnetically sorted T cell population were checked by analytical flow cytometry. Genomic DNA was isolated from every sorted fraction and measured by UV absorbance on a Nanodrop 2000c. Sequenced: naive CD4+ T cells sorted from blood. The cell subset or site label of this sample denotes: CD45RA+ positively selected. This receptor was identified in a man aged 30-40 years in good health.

The base sequence is TGTGCCAGCTCACCGGACAGAACCTACGAGCAGTACTTC. This yields the protein CASSPDRTYEQYF. The chain couples TRBV18 to TRBJ2-7; TRBD1 could be the D gene, as 6 bases match. The CDR3 has 13 amino acids, counting the end cysteine and phenylalanine. The sequence is cut down to CDR3 DNA, 39 bases in frame from base 1. V is clipped by 3 bases and J by 2 bases, and the sequence between their germline boundaries is 8 bases long. Reading the germline V gene gives CDR1 KGHSH and CDR2 LQKENI. The full variable domain, with segments outside the CDR3 supplied by the reference TRBV18 and TRBJ2-7 proteins, appears as NAGVMQNPRHLVRRRGQEARLRCSPMKGHSHVYWYRQLPEEGLKFMVYLQKENIIDESGMPKERFSAEFPKEGPSILRIQQVVRGDSAAYFCASSPDRTYEQYFGPGTRLTVT.